This T cell receptor (beta chain) appears in the sequencing data of a study of blood T cell repertoires in COVID-19. Whole-study context: Samples came from the United States, Italy and Spain, spanning acute and convalescent COVID-19. From T cells, B-cell-depleted T cells, or PBMCs came the material, which was cDNA or gDNA.

How the authors handled the data: Amplified reference gene primers provided the basis for estimating nucleated cell counts. Here immunoSEQ multiplex PCR was the method, and the copy in TCRdb shows in-frame clones only, minus some. The DNA gave D and trimming, while V, J and clone size come from that table. The sample lists around 190,000 clones, approximately 85% occurring once. V was clipped by 4 bases and J by 6 bases; unmatched bases: 3. Germline V gene data show CDR1 as SGHVS and CDR2 as FQNEAQ. The CDR3 is 15 amino acids. The chain employs TRBV7-8 and TRBJ1-6; TRBD1 aligns across 10 bases. Sequencing was carried out using peripheral blood. The clonotype originates from a woman aged 55-70 years with acute or convalescent COVID-19. This CDR3 is CASSYRTGGNSPLHF. The CDR3 bases are TGTGCCAGCAGCTACCGGACAGGGGGTAATTCACCCCTCCACTTT.